This T cell receptor beta chain came from a study of T cell responses to AZD1222 COVID-19 vaccine. Study-level findings and limits: There were repertoire samples only from the period after the peak T cell response. Spike-specific TCR breadth and depth both grew after two AZD1222 doses.

Produced via immunoSEQ multiplex PCR; TCRdb's table is partial and in-frame only. The data hold tens of thousands of clones, with about 81% observed a single time. The CDR3 consists of 13 residues. The V end was cut by 3 bases, the J end by 0 bases, with 6 bases between. CDR1 GTSNPN and CDR2 SVGIG come from the germline V gene (reference sequence). The sample holds one count of this clone. Its antigen is unknown. The receptor comes from an adult who received the AZD1222 COVID-19 vaccine. V usage is TRBV30 and J usage is TRBJ1-3, with unresolved D. The material sequenced was peripheral blood, taken 28 days after the second AZD1222 dose. The CDR3 DNA reads TGTGCCTGGAGCCCAGGCTCTGGAAACACCATATATTTT. Residues: CAWSPGSGNTIYF.